These 24 T cell receptor beta chains came from one sample sequenced in a study of tumor and adjacent non-tumor tissue in lung cancer. A modified ARM-PCR protocol with three rounds of nested PCR amplified TCRbeta. In TCRdb, the multiplex PCR reads were re-called with MiXCR into one record per CDR3 protein. The sample includes roughly 48,000 distinct CDR3 sequences, less than 70% of them seen just once. This sample's RNA came from whole unsorted tissue. The normal lung tissue was taken more than 3 cm from the tumor edge. Sequencing used distant non-tumor lung tissue. These receptors originate from a woman between 65 and 79 years old with non-small cell lung cancer.

This clonotype was picked up a small number of times. A much bigger clone sits one base away, suggesting this may be a read error. The chain carries TRBV5-1 and TRBJ2-5; TRBD2 matches at 8 bases. Germline CDR1 is SGHRS and CDR2 is YFSETQ. The CDR3 runs to 15 residues. The CDR3 reads CASSLGAGAGETQNF. DNA for the CDR3: TGCGCCAGCAGCTTGGGCGCGGGAGCGGGAGAGACCCAGAACTTC.

This clonotype was picked up many times. The chain combines TRBV20-1 with TRBJ1-5, with TRBD1 matching 8 bases. The CDR3 covers 15 residues. CDR1 DFQATT and CDR2 SNEGSKA come from the germline V gene (reference sequence). Losses at the gene ends were 0 bases for V and 3 bases for J; bases not matched to a gene: 4. The CDR3 here is CSARDDRGFNQPQHF. CDR3 coding DNA: TGCAGTGCTAGAGATGACAGGGGTTTCAATCAGCCCCAGCATTTT.

This clonotype came up many times. The chain carries TRBV10-3 and TRBJ1-3; D is perhaps TRBD1 (5 bases). The CDR3 totals 14 residues. CDR1 is ENHRY and CDR2 is SYGVKD in the germline V gene. Trimming removed 10 bases from V and 2 bases from J, with 15 bases in between. Here the CDR3 DNA reads TGTGCCACCCGAACCGACAGACCTGGAAACACCATATATTTT. Translation gives CATRTDRPGNTIYF.

This clonotype was detected once. The CDR3 does not end in the conserved phenylalanine or tryptophan, so this is likely a read error. The chain combines TRBV29-1 with TRBJ1-2; 9 bases align to TRBD1. This CDR3 region has 17 residues. The V gene's germline CDR1 is SQVTM and CDR2 ANQGSEA. The CDR3 DNA reads TGCAGCGTTCAACAAGACGTCCCGGGACAGGGAACCTATGTCTACACCCTC. This sequence encodes CSVQQDVPGQGTYVYTL.

This sequence joins TRBV12-3 or TRBV12-4 and TRBJ1-2, with unresolved D. Trimming stripped 0 bases from V and 10 bases from J, with 9 bases between. CDR3 size: 12 residues. DNA of the CDR3: TGTGCCAGCAGTTTAGCGGATTGGGACTACACCTTC. Protein sequence: CASSLADWDYTF.

This clonotype is a singleton in its sample. At one end, the junction sequence differs from germline, possibly due to a read error. V usage is TRBV29-1 and J usage is TRBJ2-1; D possibly uses TRBD1 or TRBD2 (5 bases each). Germline assignment: CDR1 SQVTM and CDR2 ANQGSEA. CDR3 size: 11 residues. CDR3 sequence reads: CSVGDEYEQLF. DNA of the CDR3: TGCAGCGTTGGGGACGAATATGAGCAGCTCTTC.

A note on this clonotype: One end of the junction fails to match germline, which may point to a read error. This rearrangement joins TRBV5-1 to TRBJ1-1; TRBD1 might be the D (5 bases). Germline CDR1 and CDR2: SGHRS and YFSETQ. This CDR3 region has 14 residues. CDR3 protein: CASTGESVSTEAIF. DNA of the CDR3: TGCGCCAGCACGGGGGAAAGCGTCTCCACTGAAGCTATCTTT.

A note on this clonotype: The conserved final phenylalanine or tryptophan is absent from the CDR3, which likely points to a read error. It is unclear where the CDR3 begins or ends on the DNA, so no DNA is shown, and the CDR3 is as TCRdb lists it. The chain combines TRBV28 with TRBJ2-7; whether TRBD1, the table's D call, matches the DNA was not checked. Per germline, CDR1 MDHEN and CDR2 SYDVKM. The CDR3 is 14 amino acids in total, end residues counted. This chain's CDR3 is CTSSPTGTGGSKYL.

In its sample, this clonotype is medium-sized. The DNA of the CDR3 is TGCAGCGTCGACGACTCCGGGACTAGCGGCTCCTACGAGCAGTACTTC. Translation: CSVDDSGTSGSYEQYF. The chain has TRBV29-1 and TRBJ2-7; 11 nucleotides line up with TRBD2. The CDR3 runs to 16 residues. J lost 0 bases, V lost 6 bases, and 10 bases had no gene match. Germline V gene sequence: CDR1 SQVTM, CDR2 ANQGSEA.

Comment on this clonotype: One junction end does not reproduce the germline sequence, and a read error may be involved. This chain links TRBV12-5 with TRBJ2-3; perhaps TRBD2 as D (5 bases). Germline CDR1 and CDR2: LGHNT and FRNRAP. This CDR3 comprises 12 residues. CDR3 sequence reads: CTSGLSTDTQYF. In DNA form, the CDR3 reads TGTACTAGTGGTTTGAGCACAGATACGCAGTATTTT.

By sample fraction, this clonotype is medium-sized. The rearrangement uses TRBV29-1 and TRBJ2-1, with 7 bases identical to TRBD2. CDR3 length: 14 amino acids. Unmatched junction bases numbered 6, after V lost 7 bases and J lost 0 bases. CDR1 and CDR2 (germline): SQVTM, ANQGSEA. The DNA for the CDR3 is TGCAGCGCCCCGTCTAGCGGCTCCTACAATGAGCAGTTCTTC. It codes for CSAPSSGSYNEQFF.

The sample holds many counts of this clonotype. The chain couples TRBV28 to TRBJ2-7; TRBD1 agrees at 7 bases. The CDR3 length is 14 residues. Germline V gene sequence: CDR1 MDHEN, CDR2 SYDVKM. J lost 3 bases, V lost 6 bases, and 8 bases had no gene match. The CDR3 DNA follows: TGTGCCAGCAGCTTCGGGGCAGGGGGCTACGAGCAGTACTTC. As protein: CASSFGAGGYEQYF.

The V gene is TRBV30, the J gene TRBJ1-2, with D maybe TRBD1 (5 bases). Per germline, CDR1 GTSNPN and CDR2 SVGIG (reference sequence). The CDR3 is made up of 14 amino acids. V was trimmed by 6 bases and J by 0 bases, leaving 14 bases between them. The CDR3 DNA is TGTGCCTGCCTCCAGGGAGGCTCTAACTATGGCTACACCTTC. Amino acid sequence: CACLQGGSNYGYTF. The entire variable domain, with the rest obtained from reference TRBV30 and TRBJ1-2, is as follows: SQTIHQWPATLVQPVGSPLSLECTVEGTSNPNLYWYRQAAGRGLQLLFYSVGIGQISSEVPQNLSASRPQDRQFILSSKKLLLSDSGFYLCACLQGGSNYGYTFGSGTRLTVV.

This clonotype was seen ten or more times. The rearrangement joins TRBV6-9 to TRBJ2-3; 7 positions agree with TRBD2. Germline V gene data show CDR1 as MNHGY and CDR2 as SVAAGI. J lost 4 bases, V lost 6 bases, and 10 bases had no gene match. The CDR3 totals 15 residues. The DNA for the CDR3 is TGTGCCAGCAGCCCCCCAGGGAGGGCATCAGATACGCAGTATTTT. The encoded protein is CASSPPGRASDTQYF.

Remarks on this clonotype: Germline and junction disagree at one end, which may indicate a read error. The rearrangement links TRBV11-1 to TRBJ2-2; TRBD2 is a possible D gene (6 bases). The V gene's germline CDR1 is SGHAT and CDR2 FQDESV (reference sequence). This CDR3 has 17 amino acids. The CDR3 DNA sequence: TGTGCCAGCAGCTTAGCGCTCGGGGGTCCGCACACTGGGGAGCTGTTTTTT. Encoded protein: CASSLALGGPHTGELFF.

As for this clonotype: At one end the junction does not follow the germline gene, possibly because of a read error. As DNA, the CDR3 is TGTGCCAGAAGTTCCCCGAGACAGGGGGCAGAGACCCAGTACTTC. This gives the protein CARSSPRQGAETQYF. The rearrangement joins TRBV28 to TRBJ2-5; 10 positions match TRBD1. Germline loops: CDR1 MDHEN, CDR2 SYDVKM. The CDR3 has 15 amino acids.

There are a few counts of this clonotype. A single base separates this from a much larger clone, so it may be a read error. This chain joins TRBV6-1 and TRBJ2-7; 8 positions agree with TRBD1. CDR1 is MNHNS and CDR2 is SASEGT in the germline V gene. The CDR3 runs 14 residues. CDR3 sequence (DNA): TGTGTCAGCAGGAGACAGGGGCAAACCTACGAGCAGTACTTC. It translates to CVSRRQGQTYEQYF.

This clonotype was counted a few times. This could be a read error, since a much larger clone is one nucleotide away. The chain couples TRBV6-2 or TRBV6-3 to TRBJ2-5; TRBD2 agrees at 11 bases. CDR1 and CDR2 from the germline V gene are MNHEY and SVGEGT. The CDR3 consists of 16 residues. This CDR3 reads CASSGTSGSGQEAQYF. CDR3 nucleotide sequence: TGTGCCAGCAGTGGTACTAGCGGGAGCGGGCAAGAGGCCCAGTACTTC.

This clonotype occurred a few times. A read error is possible here, since a much larger clone lies one base away. J is TRBJ1-1 and V is TRBV12-3 or TRBV12-4; TRBD1 agrees at 12 bases. This CDR3 spans 17 amino acids. V trimming: 7 bases; J trimming: 0 bases; junction bases outside the gene matches: 9. The CDR3 loop reads CASNKRDRGRLNTEAFF. In nucleotides, the CDR3 is TGTGCCAGCAACAAGAGGGACAGGGGGCGTTTGAACACTGAAGCTTTCTTT.

Concerning this clonotype itself: A much more abundant neighbour one base away suggests this may be a read error. This rearrangement joins TRBV30 to TRBJ1-2; D is ambiguous. The CDR3 extends over 12 amino acids. The germline V gene encodes CDR1 GTSNPN and CDR2 SVGIG (reference sequence). V was shortened by 1 base and J by 8 bases, with 11 bases between the two germline ends. CDR3 region: CAWSGWSRGYTF. As DNA, the CDR3 is TGTGCCTGGAGTGGATGGAGTCGCGGCTACACCTTC.

Remarks on this clonotype: A junction boundary mismatches the germline segment, possibly from a read error. The V and J genes are TRBV29-1 and TRBJ2-7, with 9 bases matching TRBD1. Germline V gene sequence: CDR1 SQVTM, CDR2 ANQGSEA. The CDR3 runs to 16 residues. CDR3 loop: CSVISGTGSWECEHYF. CDR3 sequence (DNA): TGCAGCGTTATCTCCGGGACAGGGTCTTGGGAGTGCGAGCACTACTTC.

V is TRBV30 and J is TRBJ2-4; the match to TRBD2 covers 8 bases. With 2 bases clipped from V and 3 bases from J, the junction kept 12 bases outside the gene matches. Germline lookup yields CDR1 GTSNPN and CDR2 SVGIG (reference sequence). The CDR3 runs to 17 residues. CDR3 in amino acids: CAWSRISGAPVKNIQYF. CDR3 nucleotide sequence: TGTGCCTGGAGTAGGATTAGCGGGGCCCCAGTCAAAAACATTCAGTACTTC.

The chain is built from TRBV29-1 and TRBJ2-1; D call uncertain. The CDR3 has 14 residues. Trimming removed 6 bases at V and 11 bases at J, with 23 bases between. Germline CDR1 is SQVTM and CDR2 is ANQGSEA. As DNA, the CDR3 is TGCAGCGTCGAGTCCGGTTTTACCTACAACAAGCAGTTCTTC. Its translation: CSVESGFTYNKQFF.

Of note for this clonotype: Mismatch with germline at one junction end may stem from a read error. This CDR3 is CTSSDFTGTKLYNEQFF. The CDR3 DNA sequence: TGTACCAGCAGTGACTTTACGGGGACGAAGCTTTACAATGAGCAGTTCTTC. The chain couples TRBV6-1 to TRBJ2-1, with D perhaps TRBD1 or TRBD2 (5 bases each). Germline lookup yields CDR1 MNHNS and CDR2 SASEGT. This CDR3 has 17 amino acids.